This T cell receptor beta chain was obtained from a study of shared clonotypes between healthy human individuals. Study-wide context: Donors had three CD4 naive, three CD4 memory, two CD8 naive and one CD8 memory plate apiece.

Repertoires were generated with immunoSEQ multiplex PCR, while TCRdb's copy carries only in-frame clones and drops some. Of approximately 1,000,000 clones in the sample, approximately 75% were seen once. Study findings and constraints: Relative to memory subsets, naive subsets generally showed larger estimated richness. Large depth notwithstanding, sorted-subset sequencing proved incomplete by rarefaction.

The count of this clone is one. Its target is unknown. The CDR3 sequence is 15 residues long. Germline values: CDR1 LNHNV, CDR2 YYDKDF (reference sequence). The ends were cut back, 1 base at V and 0 bases at J, with 6 bases in the middle. Sequencing was carried out using memory CD4+ T cells from PBMCs. The sample's subset: CD45RA-negative fraction. This receptor was obtained from a man aged 18 to 29 in good health. Some clones in this sample may be carry-over from other donors' samples. The chain combines TRBV15 with TRBJ2-2, with D perhaps matching TRBD2 (5 bases). CDR3 region: CATSRAGSNTGELFF. CDR3 sequence (DNA): TGTGCCACCAGCAGAGCGGGGTCGAACACCGGGGAGCTGTTTTTT.